These 30 T cell receptor beta chains came from one sample sequenced in a study of cytomegalovirus exposure and HLA in healthy donors. PCR amplification relied on 60 Vbeta primers (plus 13 Jbeta primers). TCRdb's table, derived via immunoSEQ multiplex PCR, lists solely in-frame clones and lacks some. The sample records approximately 32,000 clones, 65% to 85% being singletons. The sample comprised PBMCs. The receptor source for this set is a woman aged 30 to 39 in good health and CMV-seropositive.

This clone was seen a handful of times. The chain links TRBV7-2 to TRBJ2-3; 8 nucleotides line up with TRBD1. This CDR3 is built from 14 residues. V lost 5 bases, J lost 0 bases, and 1 base stayed unmatched. The germline V gene has CDR1 SGHTA and CDR2 FQGNSA. For the CDR3, the DNA is TGTGCCAGCAGCCAGGGGGCTAGCACAGATACGCAGTATTTT. Its protein product is CASSQGASTDTQYF.

About this clone: One end of the junction does not line up with germline, which may come from a read error. The chain joins TRBV7-3 to TRBJ1-2, with no clear D. The CDR3 has 13 residues. The germline V gene has CDR1 SGHTA and CDR2 FQGTGA. The CDR3 region is CASSLHSGGGYPF. The CDR3 nucleotides are TGTGCCAGCAGCTTACACAGCGGAGGCGGCTACCCCTTC.

A single count supports this clone. Its ends do not fully match the called genes, so a read error is possible. The chain uses TRBV6-4 and TRBJ1-6, with TRBD1 as a possible D gene (6 bases). The CDR3 sequence is 15 residues long. CDR1 is MRHNA and CDR2 is SNTAGT in the germline V gene. The CDR3 coding sequence is TGTGCCAGCAGTGAAGGGGGTGGAGGAAATTCACTCCTCCACTTT. This encodes CASSEGGGGNSLLHF.

This chain connects TRBV6-5 to TRBJ1-1; TRBD1 matches at 7 bases. V was pared by 5 bases and J by 4 bases, with 10 bases of the junction left unmatched. The CDR3 loop spans 15 amino acids. Germline CDR1 and CDR2: MNHEY and SVGAGI. The DNA for the CDR3 is TGTGCCAGCAGTCCAAGGAGCGCAGGGGGCACTGAAGCTTTCTTT. Translating gives CASSPRSAGGTEAFF.

The chain recombines TRBV6-5 with TRBJ2-7, with 8 bases lining up with TRBD1. V lost 5 bases and J lost 3; bases outside the gene matches: 3. The V gene's germline CDR1 is MNHEY and CDR2 SVGAGI. This CDR3 spans 13 amino acids. The CDR3 DNA is TGTGCCAGCAGTAGGGACAGGCACTACGAGCAGTACTTC. Encoded protein: CASSRDRHYEQYF.

V and J are TRBV7-3 and TRBJ2-1; 8 bases align to TRBD1. CDR3 length: 14 residues. CDR1 and CDR2 from the germline V gene are SGHTA and FQGTGA. Trimming removed 3 bases from V and 8 bases from J; junction bases left unmatched: 6. CDR3 nucleotide sequence: TGTGCCAGCAGCTTTGGACAGGGAAGGGATGAGCAGTTCTTC. Amino acids: CASSFGQGRDEQFF.

The chain links TRBV27 to TRBJ1-2, with D tentatively TRBD1 (6 bases). This CDR3 has 13 amino acids. Trimming pared 5 bases from V and 8 bases from J, leaving 15 bases between. In germline, CDR1 is MNHEY, CDR2 SMNVEV (reference sequence). The CDR3 DNA follows: TGTGCCAGCAGTGACAGGTCGTTGGGAGGCTACACCTTC. Protein product: CASSDRSLGGYTF.

The chain combines TRBV9 with TRBJ2-2, with a possible D match to TRBD2 (5 bases). V lost 5 bases and J lost 6, with 8 bases in between. This CDR3 has 12 amino acids. Germline lookup yields CDR1 SGDLS and CDR2 YYNGEE. The CDR3 loop is CASSTSAGELFF. The CDR3 DNA is TGTGCCAGCAGTACTAGTGCCGGGGAGCTGTTTTTT.

The chain uses TRBV28 and TRBJ2-3, with TRBD1 matching over 8 bases. CDR3 size: 14 residues. CDR1 is MDHEN and CDR2 is SYDVKM in the germline V gene. The J segment lost 9 bases and the V segment lost 6 bases, leaving 11 bases of the junction unmatched. The CDR3 region has the DNA TGTGCCAGCAGAAGGACAGGGTTGGGTGAAACGCAGTATTTT. This translates into CASRRTGLGETQYF.

This clone has more than one count but fewer than ten. The chain uses TRBV2 and TRBJ2-7, with D hard to call. The CDR3 runs to 12 residues. Looked up from germline, CDR1 is SNHLY and CDR2 is FYNNEI. Trimming stripped 1 base from V and 4 bases from J, with 5 bases between. CDR3 in DNA: TGTGCCAGCAGTGAAGGGGCGTACGAGCAGTACTTC. This sequence encodes CASSEGAYEQYF. Drawing the rest from reference TRBV2 and TRBJ2-7, the complete variable domain is EPEVTQTPSHQVTQMGQEVILRCVPISNHLYFYWYRQILGQKVEFLVSFYNNEISEKSEIFDDQFSVERPDGSNFTLKIRSTKLEDSAMYFCASSEGAYEQYFGPGTRLTVT.

J is TRBJ1-1 and V is TRBV7-3, with 7 bases identical to TRBD1. J was trimmed by 5 bases and V by 5 bases; bases with no gene match: 5. The CDR3 contains 13 residues. Looked up from germline, CDR1 is SGHTA and CDR2 is FQGTGA. The DNA for the CDR3 is TGTGCCAGCAGCCCACAGGGGTTTACTGAAGCTTTCTTT. It translates to CASSPQGFTEAFF.

The V and J genes are TRBV5-6 and TRBJ1-1; the D is unclear. The CDR3 loop spans 14 amino acids. V lost 0 bases, J lost 1 base, and 7 bases lay in between. Germline V gene sequence: CDR1 SGHDT, CDR2 YYEEEE. Here the CDR3 reads CASSLGHRNTEAFF. DNA for the CDR3: TGTGCCAGCAGCTTGGGACACAGGAACACTGAAGCTTTCTTT.

The chain carries TRBV7-9 and TRBJ1-2; possibly TRBD1 for D (5 bases). V shed 0 bases and J shed 1 base, with 9 bases lying between them. Germline assignment: CDR1 SEHNR and CDR2 FQNEAQ (reference sequence). This CDR3 contains 15 residues. This chain's CDR3 is CASSLAQGSNYGYTF. CDR3 in DNA: TGTGCCAGCAGCTTAGCGCAGGGTAGTAACTATGGCTACACCTTC.

The chain uses TRBV10-2 and TRBJ1-5, with 10 bases matching TRBD1. The trim removed 6 bases at V and 3 bases at J, leaving 5 bases unmatched. This CDR3 has 15 residues. Germline V gene data show CDR1 as WSHSY and CDR2 as SAAADI. The CDR3 reads CASSQTGGPNQPQHF. The CDR3 nucleotides read TGCGCCAGCAGCCAGACAGGGGGCCCCAATCAGCCCCAGCATTTT.

V gene TRBV6-5 combines with J gene TRBJ1-5; no clear D. The CDR3 consists of 14 residues. V was shortened by 2 bases and J by 2 bases, with 7 bases between the two germline ends. From germline, CDR1 is MNHEY and CDR2 SVGAGI. CDR3 nucleotides: TGTGCCAGCAGTTACGGGCAGGGCAATCAGCCCCAGCATTTT. The encoded protein is CASSYGQGNQPQHF.

V is TRBV7-9 and J is TRBJ2-3; D gene uncertain. This CDR3 is built from 19 residues. The germline CDR1 and CDR2 sequences are SEHNR and FQNEAQ (reference sequence). V lost 5 bases and J 5 bases, leaving 29 bases between the germline ends. The CDR3 here is CASSPIPRPARGTKDTQYF. The CDR3 nucleotides are TGTGCCAGCAGCCCGATACCCCGCCCGGCTAGAGGAACCAAAGATACGCAGTATTTT.

The V call is TRBV5-1, the J call TRBJ2-3; D ambiguous. The CDR3 covers 15 residues. Germline CDR1 SGHRS, CDR2 YFSETQ. V lost 2 bases to trimming and J lost 0 bases, with 10 bases between them. The CDR3 DNA follows: TGCGCCAGCAGCTTCAAGCCTCTGAGCACAGATACGCAGTATTTT. It translates to CASSFKPLSTDTQYF.

By share of the sample, this clone is medium-sized. Other DNA sequences within the sample encode an identical CDR3. The genes are TRBV6-5 and TRBJ2-7, with D possibly being TRBD1 (6 bases). CDR3 length: 14 residues. CDR1 and CDR2 (germline): MNHEY, SVGAGI. Between the trimmed V and J ends, which lost 2 bases and 4 bases, there was a span of 12 bases. DNA for the CDR3: TGTGCCAGCAGTTACGGTGGGGGCGGGTACGAGCAGTACTTC. Protein product: CASSYGGGGYEQYF.

The table lists this clone with a few counts. The rearrangement uses TRBV7-9 and TRBJ2-4, with 7 bases matching TRBD2. Per the germline V gene, CDR1 is SEHNR and CDR2 is FQNEAQ (reference sequence). The junction had 15 bases not matched to a gene; V was cut back by 5 bases and J by 8 bases. The CDR3 covers 16 residues. The CDR3 protein is CASSTGLGGPLDIQYF. The CDR3 DNA follows: TGTGCCAGCAGCACAGGACTAGGTGGTCCCCTGGACATTCAGTACTTC. Together with reference TRBV7-9 and TRBJ2-4, the CDR3 gives the full variable domain: DTGVSQNPRHKITKRGQNVTFRCDPISEHNRLYWYRQTLGQGPEFLTYFQNEAQLEKSRLLSDRFSAERPKGSFSTLEIQRTEQGDSAMYLCASSTGLGGPLDIQYFGAGTRLSVL.

CDR3 in DNA: TGTGCCAGCTCCGACGGGACAAGGTCCTACGAGCAGTACTTC. It specifies CASSDGTRSYEQYF. The chain joins TRBV18 to TRBJ2-7; D is possibly TRBD1 (6 bases). Germline V lookup: CDR1 KGHSH, CDR2 LQKENI. This CDR3 has 14 amino acids. The V gene lost 6 bases and the J gene lost 1 base, with 13 bases spanning the gap. The full variable domain, completed using reference TRBV18 and TRBJ2-7, is NAGVMQNPRHLVRRRGQEARLRCSPMKGHSHVYWYRQLPEEGLKFMVYLQKENIIDESGMPKERFSAEFPKEGPSILRIQQVVRGDSAAYFCASSDGTRSYEQYFGPGTRLTVT.

V usage is TRBV6-1 and J usage is TRBJ1-2, with a possible D match to TRBD1 (5 bases). Germline V gene lookup returns CDR1 MNHNS and CDR2 SASEGT. Trimming pared 1 base from V and 1 base from J, leaving 13 bases between. The CDR3 contains 16 residues. CDR3 nucleotide sequence: TGTGCCAGCAGTGAAGTCCTGGGGGGTTTTAACTATGGCTACACCTTC. The encoded protein is CASSEVLGGFNYGYTF.

V and J are TRBV11-3 and TRBJ2-7; D may be TRBD2 (5 bases). Germline assignment: CDR1 SGHNT and CDR2 YENEEA. Between the trimmed V and J ends, which lost 5 bases and 6 bases, there was a span of 14 bases. CDR3 length: 13 residues. CDR3 sequence (DNA): TGTGCCAGCAGCCCGGGGTCTGCCCGCGAGCAGTACTTC. Residues: CASSPGSAREQYF.

This chain joins TRBV19 and TRBJ1-1; possible D gene TRBD1, 5 bases. The germline V gene encodes CDR1 LNHDA and CDR2 SQIVND (reference sequence). This CDR3 has 15 residues. Trimming removed 4 bases at V and 2 bases at J, with 14 bases between. The DNA of the CDR3 is TGTGCCAGTAGTAGAGTAGGACACCTTAACACTGAAGCTTTCTTT. This gives the protein CASSRVGHLNTEAFF.

This rearrangement joins TRBV4-2 to TRBJ1-3; 8 bases line up with TRBD1. The CDR3 contains 16 residues. Germline assignment: CDR1 LGHNA and CDR2 YNFKEQ. The V and J ends lost 3 bases and 2 bases, in that order; junction bases with no gene match: 6. For the CDR3, the DNA is TGTGCCAGCAGCCAGATGACAGGGGACCCTGGAAACACCATATATTTT. It yields the protein CASSQMTGDPGNTIYF.

The chain is built from TRBV2 and TRBJ2-4; 12 nucleotides align to TRBD2. The V gene end was trimmed by 8 bases and the J gene end by 0 bases; junction bases not matched to a gene: 11. This CDR3 has 18 residues. Germline V CDR1 and CDR2: SNHLY, FYNNEI. The DNA of the CDR3 is TGTGCCAGCTATGTAGGACTAGCGGGACACATAGCCAAAAACATTCAGTACTTC. It codes for CASYVGLAGHIAKNIQYF. The full variable domain, in which reference TRBV2 and TRBJ2-4 provide the parts outside the CDR3, is EPEVTQTPSHQVTQMGQEVILRCVPISNHLYFYWYRQILGQKVEFLVSFYNNEISEKSEIFDDQFSVERPDGSNFTLKIRSTKLEDSAMYFCASYVGLAGHIAKNIQYFGAGTRLSVL.

V is TRBV5-6 and J is TRBJ2-7; TRBD2 matches 13 bases. Germline V gives CDR1 SGHDT, CDR2 YYEEEE. V gave up 1 base and J gave up 2 bases; unmatched junction bases: 3. The length of the CDR3 is 16 residues. As DNA, the CDR3 is TGTGCCAGCAGCTTGAAACTAGCGGGAGGGCCCTACGAGCAGTACTTC. It is translated as CASSLKLAGGPYEQYF.

The rearrangement joins TRBV28 to TRBJ2-7; possible D gene TRBD1, 8 bases. The ends were cut back, 4 bases at V and 3 bases at J, with 25 bases in the middle. CDR1 is MDHEN and CDR2 is SYDVKM in the germline V gene. The CDR3 sequence is 18 residues long. CDR3 DNA: TGTGCCAGCAGTTCCCCCCTGGGGGGGGGACAGGTGTTCTACGAGCAGTACTTC. Protein: CASSSPLGGGQVFYEQYF. The full variable domain, with the rest looked up from reference TRBV28 and TRBJ2-7, is DVKVTQSSRYLVKRTGEKVFLECVQDMDHENMFWYRQDPGLGLRLIYFSYDVKMKEKGDIPEGYSVSREKKERFSLILESASTNQTSMYLCASSSPLGGGQVFYEQYFGPGTRLTVT.

The chain uses TRBV6-1 and TRBJ1-5; D not certain. CDR3 length: 15 amino acids. Germline V gene data show CDR1 as MNHNS and CDR2 as SASEGT. V was pared by 0 bases and J by 3 bases, with 9 bases between. The CDR3 nucleotides read TGTGCCAGCAGTGAAGCGAAACTGTCCAATCAGCCCCAGCATTTT. The encoded protein is CASSEAKLSNQPQHF.

This sequence joins TRBV30 and TRBJ2-2; D remains ambiguous. From germline, CDR1 is GTSNPN and CDR2 SVGIG (reference sequence). V lost 2 bases and J lost 6, with 4 bases in between. The CDR3 runs 11 residues. CDR3 nucleotide sequence: TGTGCCTGGAGTCTTGCCGGGGAGCTGTTTTTT. Translated, it gives CAWSLAGELFF.

V gene TRBV6-1 combines with J gene TRBJ2-5; 8 bases map to TRBD1. Germline trimming cut 8 bases from V and 5 bases from J; bases unmatched to any gene: 7. Germline V lookup: CDR1 MNHNS, CDR2 SASEGT. The CDR3 consists of 13 residues. CDR3 residues: CASLRQGSETQYF. CDR3 DNA sequence: TGTGCCAGCCTAAGACAGGGGTCGGAGACCCAGTACTTC.